A selection of T cell receptor beta chains follows, all from one sample in a study of immune cell composition in non-small cell lung cancer. Produced via immunoSEQ multiplex PCR; TCRdb's table is partial and in-frame only. The table records approximately 4,800 clones, around 64% of them present only once. The sample comprised lung tumor tissue. All receptors come from a human donor with non-small cell lung cancer. Each CDR3 is given with its conserved first and last residue. Each record gives: clone size, V gene, D gene, J gene, CDR3 DNA, CDR3 protein. A D gene is named only where the DNA matches it firmly. Clone sizes are given selectively: once, few, many, or a class where the clone is expanded.

>.|TRBV6-4|.|TRBJ2-3
TGTGCCAGCAGTCGCGGGGCCAGCACAGATACGCAGTATTTT
CASSRGASTDTQYF
>.|TRBV4-2|.|TRBJ1-1
TGTGCCAGCAGCCAAGTAGGGCAGGGCTACACTGAAGCTTTCTTT
CASSQVGQGYTEAFF
>.|TRBV18|.|TRBJ2-5
TGTGCCAGCTCACCACCTACAGGGTTATCTCAAGAGACCCAGTACTTC
CASSPPTGLSQETQYF
>.|TRBV6-9|TRBD1|TRBJ2-5
TGTGCCAGCAGTTATTCCGGGACAGGGAAAGAGACCCAGTACTTC
CASSYSGTGKETQYF
>few|TRBV19|.|TRBJ1-1
TGTGCCAGTAGTCAGGGGTATCGGTACACTGAAGCTTTCTTT
CASSQGYRYTEAFF
>few|TRBV11-3|.|TRBJ2-1
TGTGCCAGCAGCTTAGGTAGCGGCTCCTACAATGAGCAGTTCTTC
CASSLGSGSYNEQFF
>once|TRBV7-2|.|TRBJ2-5
TGTGCCAGCAGCTTATATAGAGGGCAAGAGACCCAGTACTTC
CASSLYRGQETQYF
>.|TRBV27|.|TRBJ1-5
TGTGCCAGCAGTACAGGGTGGGATCAGCCCCAGCATTTT
CASSTGWDQPQHF
>.|TRBV7-9|.|TRBJ2-4
TGTGCCAGCAGCTTAGTAGGCGGAGATGCGGACATTCAGTACTTC
CASSLVGGDADIQYF
>.|TRBV2|.|TRBJ2-3
TGTGCCAGCAGGGCGCGGGGCACAGATACGCAGTATTTT
CASRARGTDTQYF
>.|TRBV5-6|.|TRBJ1-4
TGTGCCAGCAGCTTGAAAGCCCTTGTAGCTAATGAAAAACTGTTTTTT
CASSLKALVANEKLFF
>.|TRBV28|TRBD2|TRBJ2-1
TGTGCCAGCAGTTTACCCGGGAGGGCTTACAATGAGCAGTTCTTC
CASSLPGRAYNEQFF
>.|TRBV27|TRBD2|TRBJ2-2
TGTGCCAGCAGTTCCCGACTAGCGGGGTCCACCGGGGAGCTGTTTTTT
CASSSRLAGSTGELFF
>.|TRBV11-3|TRBD1|TRBJ2-3
TGTGCCAGCAGGGGGACAGGGGGCTGGGATACGCAGTATTTT
CASRGTGGWDTQYF
>.|TRBV28|.|TRBJ2-1
TGTGCCAGCAGTTCGTTTTATGAGCAGTTCTTC
CASSSFYEQFF
>.|TRBV7-9|.|TRBJ1-1
TGTGCCAGCAGCTTAAGCTGGGGCGAAAAGGTGGGCACTGAAGCTTTCTTT
CASSLSWGEKVGTEAFF
>.|TRBV27|TRBD2|TRBJ2-1
TGTGCCAGCAGGTGGGCTAGCGGGAACCATGAGCAGTTCTTC
CASRWASGNHEQFF
>.|TRBV18|TRBD1|TRBJ2-7
TGTGCCAGCTCACCCAAGACAGGGGTCGAGCAGTACTTC
CASSPKTGVEQYF
>.|TRBV11-2|TRBD1|TRBJ2-1
TGTGCCAGCAGCACCGGGACAGAACTCTCCTACAATGAGCAGTTCTTC
CASSTGTELSYNEQFF
>medium-sized|TRBV5-4|.|TRBJ2-2
TGTGCCAGCAGCTCAGGCCGGCCCGGCGGGGAGCTGTTTTTT
CASSSGRPGGELFF
>.|TRBV4-1|.|TRBJ2-2
TGCGCCAGCAGCCCGGGAGAAAACACCGGGGAGCTGTTTTTT
CASSPGENTGELFF
>.|TRBV5-4|.|TRBJ2-7
.
CASSSVGAGNWYF